The rows below give T cell receptor beta chains drawn from one sample of a study of T-cell reconstitution after alpha-beta-depleted transplantation in children. TCRdb re-derived calls from the PCR reads in MiXCR, one entry per CDR3 protein. This sample yields under 50,000 distinct CDR3 sequences, of which roughly 50% are seen a single time; roughly two fifths belongs to the top ten. Sequenced here: peripheral blood, sampled before TCRalphabeta/CD19-depleted stem cell transplant. The receptor source for this set is a boy under two years old with SCID, due to receive a stem cell transplant. CDR3s include the opening cysteine and the closing phenylalanine or tryptophan. Each record gives: J gene, V gene, D gene, clone size, CDR3 protein, CDR3 DNA. The D gene is left open where the match is weak. Rows may omit the clone size; those that give it use once, few, many or a size class.

TRBJ1-1 | TRBV20-1 | NA | NA | CSVPADTEAFF | TGCAGTGTCCCAGCGGACACTGAAGCTTTCTTT
TRBJ2-2 | TRBV20-1 | NA | few | CSAKQGVDTGELFF | TGCAGTGCTAAACAGGGAGTTGACACCGGGGAGCTGTTTTTT
TRBJ2-1 | TRBV6-4 | NA | few | CASSEYTYNEQFF | TGTGCCAGCAGTGAATACACCTACAATGAGCAGTTCTTC
TRBJ2-1 | TRBV28 | NA | NA | CASSLYRDEQFF | TGTGCCAGCAGTTTATATAGGGATGAGCAGTTCTTC
TRBJ2-1 | TRBV5-1 | TRBD2 | NA | CASSSTSGGVYNEQFF | TGCGCCAGCAGCTCTACTAGCGGGGGGGTGTACAATGAGCAGTTCTTC
TRBJ2-3 | TRBV11-2 | TRBD2 | few | CASTYLSGGRTDTQYF | TGTGCCAGCACCTACCTTAGCGGGGGACGCACAGATACGCAGTATTTT
TRBJ1-6 | TRBV20-1 | NA | NA | CSALRGGANSPLHF | TGCAGTGCCCTCCGGGGGGGGGCGAATTCACCCCTCCACTTT
TRBJ1-2 | TRBV4-1 | NA | NA | CASSQGLAGLDLGYTF | TGCGCCAGCAGCCAAGGTTTGGCAGGGTTAGACCTTGGCTACACCTTC
TRBJ2-2 | TRBV11-2 | TRBD2 | NA | CASSLDRAGVSTGELFF | TGTGCCAGCAGCTTAGATCGTGCGGGGGTTTCCACCGGGGAGCTGTTTTTT
TRBJ1-2 | TRBV20-1 | NA | once | CSANNRARVDGYTF | TGCAGTGCTAATAACAGGGCGAGAGTTGATGGCTACACCTTC
TRBJ1-5 | TRBV7-2 | NA | NA | CASSLAPGVSNQPQHF | TGTGCCAGCAGCTTAGCGCCAGGAGTTAGCAATCAGCCCCAGCATTTT
TRBJ2-2 | TRBV11-2 | TRBD2 | NA | CASSAKAIGRGGELFF | TGTGCCAGCAGCGCAAAAGCTATAGGGAGGGGCGGGGAGCTGTTTTTT
TRBJ1-2 | TRBV7-6 | TRBD1 | NA | CASAGTGVGYTF | TGTGCCAGCGCCGGGACAGGGGTCGGCTACACCTTC
TRBJ1-2 | TRBV7-9 | NA | NA | CASSLASEAGYTF | TGTGCCAGCAGCTTAGCCTCCGAGGCTGGCTACACCTTC
TRBJ1-5 | TRBV20-1 | TRBD1 | NA | CSAYRGISQPQHF | TGCAGTGCTTACAGGGGGATCAGTCAGCCCCAGCATTTT
TRBJ1-3 | TRBV5-1 | NA | NA | CASGAHSGNTIYF | TGCGCCAGCGGGGCTCACTCTGGAAACACCATATATTTT
TRBJ2-7 | TRBV6-2/TRBV6-3 | NA | NA | CASSRLNEQYF | TGTGCCAGCAGCCGACTGAACGAGCAGTACTTC
TRBJ2-7 | TRBV10-3 | NA | few | CAISETETYEQYF | TGTGCCATCAGTGAAACTGAGACCTACGAGCAGTACTTC
TRBJ2-5 | TRBV29-1 | NA | NA | CSGWVAIEETQYF | TGCAGCGGTTGGGTCGCGATTGAGGAGACCCAGTACTTC
TRBJ2-1 | TRBV7-2 | TRBD2 | NA | CASTPGGSYNEQFF | TGTGCCAGCACCCCGGGGGGCTCCTACAATGAGCAGTTCTTC
TRBJ1-1 | TRBV20-1 | NA | NA | CSASSANKNTEAFF | TGCAGTGCTAGTTCGGCTAATAAGAACACTGAAGCTTTCTTT
TRBJ2-3 | TRBV7-3 | NA | medium-sized | CASSSTGTGLGTDTQYF | TGTGCCAGCAGCTCGACTGGTACGGGGCTCGGCACAGATACGCAGTATTTT
TRBJ2-5 | TRBV5-1 | TRBD1 | NA | CASSLGQGRYKETQYF | TGCGCCAGCAGCCTCGGACAGGGCCGATACAAAGAGACCCAGTACTTC
TRBJ1-6 | TRBV27 | TRBD1 | many | CASSLSQGGNNSPLHF | TGTGCCAGCAGTCTCTCCCAGGGGGGGAATAATTCACCCCTCCACTTT
TRBJ1-1 | TRBV7-9 | NA | NA | CASSLTEAFF | TGTGCCAGCAGCTTGACTGAAGCTTTCTTT
TRBJ1-5 | TRBV15 | NA | NA | CATSSYTAAGQPQHF | TGTGCCACCAGCAGTTATACAGCCGCAGGTCAGCCCCAGCATTTT
TRBJ1-1 | TRBV11-2 | NA | few | CASSLERAKTEAFF | TGTGCCAGCAGCTTAGAGCGGGCGAAGACTGAAGCTTTCTTT
TRBJ1-4 | TRBV20-1 | NA | NA | CSARGGLEKLFF | TGCAGTGCTAGAGGCGGGCTTGAAAAACTGTTTTTT
TRBJ1-2 | TRBV12-3/TRBV12-4 | TRBD1 | NA | CASSGQGSYGYTF | TGTGCCAGCAGCGGACAGGGGTCCTATGGCTACACCTTC
TRBJ2-7 | TRBV4-3 | TRBD1 | NA | CASSQGRQGPYEQYF | TGCGCCAGCAGCCAAGGGCGACAGGGCCCCTACGAGCAGTACTTC
TRBJ2-2 | TRBV5-1 | NA | NA | CASSLEVGYTGELFF | TGCGCCAGCAGCTTGGAGGTCGGGTACACCGGGGAGCTGTTTTTT
TRBJ2-7 | TRBV7-9 | NA | NA | CASSLSGAAYEQYF | TGTGCCAGCAGCTTATCAGGGGCCGCCTACGAGCAGTACTTC
TRBJ2-1 | TRBV11-2 | TRBD2 | NA | CASSRRGGLTYNEQFF | TGTGCCAGCAGCCGGCGGGGGGGCCTCACCTACAATGAGCAGTTCTTC
TRBJ2-7 | TRBV5-6 | NA | NA | CASSLAGVSYEQYF | TGTGCCAGCAGCTTGGCGGGGGTATCCTACGAGCAGTACTTC
TRBJ2-7 | TRBV27 | TRBD1 | many | CASSLQGAGYEQYF | TGTGCCAGCAGTTTACAGGGGGCAGGGTACGAGCAGTACTTC
TRBJ2-5 | TRBV10-1 | TRBD2 | NA | CASSESGGKETQYF | TGCGCCAGCAGTGAGTCGGGGGGGAAAGAGACCCAGTACTTC
TRBJ2-1 | TRBV11-2 | TRBD2 | few | CASSFSWGGLSSYNEQFF | TGTGCCAGCAGCTTTTCTTGGGGGGGACTAAGCTCCTACAATGAGCAGTTCTTC
TRBJ1-2 | TRBV7-2 | TRBD1 | NA | CASSLNRGDYGYTF | TGTGCCAGCAGCTTAAACAGGGGTGACTATGGCTACACCTTC
TRBJ1-1 | TRBV5-1 | NA | NA | CASSLGVGDTEAFF | TGCGCCAGCAGCTTAGGGGTTGGGGACACTGAAGCTTTCTTT
TRBJ1-5 | TRBV12-3/TRBV12-4 | NA | NA | CASKTSLGAAILNQPQHF | TGTGCCAGCAAAACCAGCCTCGGGGCGGCGATCTTGAATCAGCCCCAGCATTTT
TRBJ2-7 | TRBV5-1 | NA | few | CASRRAGAYEQYF | TGCGCCAGCCGGCGGGCCGGGGCCTACGAGCAGTACTTC
TRBJ2-7 | TRBV4-2 | TRBD1 | NA | CASSHIQGAYSYEQYF | TGTGCCAGCAGCCATATACAGGGGGCTTACTCCTACGAGCAGTACTTC